The source of this TCR beta chain is a study of shared clonotypes between healthy human individuals (dated by TCRdb to about 2020). About the full investigation: Three men and a couple of women, aged 18 to 49 years, made up the cohort. For each donor, CD4 naive and CD4 memory were each given three plates, CD8 naive was given two plates, and CD8 memory was given one plate. To estimate repertoire size and how much clonotypes are shared between individuals, the study performed deep sequencing of blood TCR repertoires from five healthy adults. To increase sequencing depth and limit assay-specific biases, different laboratories used diverse techniques to prepare libraries and sequence TCR repertoires. Leukapheresis yielded between about 0.94 and 8.9 billion PBMCs per donor. Study-wide conclusions, independent of this receptor: Naive subsets generally had larger estimated clonotype richness than memory subsets. Rarefaction of sorted-subset datasets indicated incomplete sequencing despite the large sequencing depth. The genetic and exposure-history diversity represented was limited by the small number of donors. About 5% of naive CD4, roughly 3.6% of naive CD8, about 2.5% of memory CD4, and more than 0.35% of memory CD8 clonotypes were shared across several donors. Sampling was restricted to blood, and TCR repertoires in tissues likely differ from the TCR repertoires found in blood. Pairwise subsampling led to the expectation that sequencing depth would affect the degree of clonotype sharing among donors. Compared with non-shared clonotypes, clonotypes shared by all four sorted-subset donors had higher generation probabilities.

CD8 naive samples were CD45RO-negative cells positively selected for CCR7, giving a CD45RA+CCR7+ population that excluded TemRA cells. Healthy HIV-negative adults with no recently reported acute infections or vaccinations were included as donors. Every donor was a Caucasian adult residing in Nashville, Tennessee, USA. Blood was obtained by leukapheresis, after which PBMCs were separated by Ficoll-Histopaque density gradient centrifugation and cryopreserved in liquid nitrogen vapor phase. Purity and quantity of every magnetically sorted T cell population were checked by analytical flow cytometry. Genomic DNA was isolated from every sorted fraction and measured by UV absorbance on a Nanodrop 2000c. Using the deep immunoSEQ assay, multiplex PCR amplified TCR CDR3 regions from genomic DNA. Genomic DNA extracted from each cell subset was distributed evenly over all wells of several immunoSEQ 96-well plates, and each plate served as one replicate. For sorted subsets, approximately 200 ng of genomic DNA, equivalent to around 31,000 T cell genomes, went into each replicate PCR. Purified libraries were measured with a Qubit 3.0 fluorometer, size-checked on a Bioanalyzer 2100, and measured again with the KAPA Library Quantification kit. Every immunoSEQ 96-well plate was sequenced on a separate single-read 150-cycle Illumina NextSeq 550 flow cell. Processing in the source paper ran as follows. Because the immunoSEQ output included only junctional sequences and no quality scores, the filtering could not be the same as the filtering used for full-length reads. Sequences were annotated with PyIR, a Python wrapper for IgBLAST v1.9, and V/J genes and CDR3 were assigned using IMGT germline references. Reads with weak V/J assignments (E-value above 1e-6), missing CDR3, stop codons, out-of-frame junctions, or ambiguous translated residues were removed. V3J clonotypes were defined by identical inferred V gene, J gene, and CDR3 amino acid sequence. Percentage overlap between repertoires was calculated by dividing the number of shared unique clonotypes by the size of the smaller repertoire. RTK rarefaction, the Chao1 estimator, and Recon v2.1 estimates of unobserved clonotypes were used to assess repertoire richness. Generation probabilities were computed with OLGA for all TCRbeta clonotypes obtained by the gDNA method from four donors. TCRdb retrieved this table from immuneACCESS and kept in-frame rearrangements only. Not all clones are present; in checked studies, unresolved V genes account for under half, and no reason is known for the remainder. Clone size and the V and J calls come from that table; the DNA yielded D and trimming. The sample table holds about 2 million clones, of which roughly 94% were seen once. Approximately 1.2% of the sample rests with the top ten.

In regard to this clone: The antigen it recognizes is unknown. No base qualities exist here, and no much larger clone lies one base off it.

The CDR3 covers 14 residues, taking in both the cysteine and the phenylalanine. Only the CDR3 DNA stays, 42 bases, in frame from base 1. Per the germline V gene, SGHDT is the CDR1 and YYEEEE is the CDR2. The junction shows trimming of 0 bases on V and 6 bases on J, and the gene matches do not reach 3 bases of it. The V and J segments used are TRBV5-6 and TRBJ2-4; 7 middle bases align to TRBD1. The receptor's source is a young man in good health. The sample taken for sequencing was naive CD8+ T cells sorted from blood. Read against the paper, the sample's cell subset or site label means: CD45RA+CCR7+. The CDR3 in this case is CASSLGQGRNIQYF. The nucleotide sequence is TGTGCCAGCAGCTTGGGACAGGGCAGAAACATTCAGTACTTC.